This T cell receptor (beta chain) was documented in a study of cytomegalovirus exposure and HLA in healthy donors. Across the study: There were roughly 110 million unique TCR beta sequences, drawn from 180 million or so T cells, in an earlier analysis.

It was with 60 Vbeta and 13 Jbeta primers that the PCR ran. The data were produced by immunoSEQ multiplex PCR, yet TCRdb's version contains in-frame clones alone and is incomplete. This repertoire shows roughly 98,000 clones, about 81% found once; its top ten account for more than 1.4%. Turning to this clone: As yet, its antigen is unknown. This same CDR3 is encoded by further DNA sequences in the sample.

The CDR3 runs to 17 residues. The V and J ends lost 0 bases and 0 bases respectively, with 12 bases between them. Germline V gene lookup returns CDR1 SGHDN and CDR2 FVKESK. Overall study findings and caveats: In vitro checks showed that a few CMV-associated chains really do target CMV antigens. Later examination showed HLA-associated TCR beta chains had greater clonal expansion than equally common others. Most CMV-associated TCR beta chains were later found to appear HLA-restricted.

The sequenced sample consisted of PBMCs. The clonotype comes from a man aged 35 to 55 in good health and CMV-seronegative. This chain links TRBV14 with TRBJ1-3; possibly TRBD1 for D (6 bases). CDR3 residues: CASSQDTGRFSGNTIYF. The CDR3 nucleotides read TGTGCCAGCAGCCAAGACACAGGGCGATTCTCTGGAAACACCATATATTTT.